This TCR beta chain derives from a study of early T cells in non-severe SARS-CoV-2 infection. Study details: Sequencing of bulk RNA from unsorted whole blood was done, without chain pairing. Study-wide results and caveats: The matching step, a VDJdb search, favored anti-spike CD8 responses and missed private and CD4 specificities.

Individual cDNA molecules carried attached unique molecular identifiers. Each CDR3 protein is one row after TCRdb ran MiXCR on the 5' RACE reads. The sample holds tens of thousands of distinct CDR3 sequences; about 4.4% are singletons and the top ten take just over 6.5%. Germline loops: CDR1 SQVTM, CDR2 ANQGSEA. Between the trimmed V and J ends, which lost 8 bases and 4 bases, there was a span of 10 bases. This CDR3 comprises 11 residues. This clonotype was counted only a few times. Its antigen is undetermined. This receptor was identified in an adult who was a healthcare worker with PCR-confirmed SARS-CoV-2 infection or an uninfected control (not recorded which). The rearrangement uses TRBV29-1 and TRBJ2-3; D unclear. The sequenced sample consisted of whole blood. Written as DNA, the CDR3 is TGCAGCACAGATAGGGCAGATACGCAGTATTTT. As protein: CSTDRADTQYF.